This paragraph covers one T cell receptor beta chain sequence. Produced via immunoSEQ multiplex PCR; TCRdb's table is partial and in-frame only. The sample shows tens of thousands of clones, almost 95% of them seen only once. Per germline, CDR1 SGHRS and CDR2 YFSETQ. CDR3 length equals 14 residues. V shed 4 bases and J 2 bases; nucleotides not matched to a gene: 4. The record originates from a study of T cell changes during pregnancy in multiple sclerosis. The chain uses TRBV5-1 and TRBJ2-5; 8 nucleotides align to TRBD1. The origin of this receptor is a female donor in good health, enrolled as a control in a pregnancy study. This material consisted of peripheral blood, taken in the third trimester of pregnancy. CDR3 region: CASSPRTGQETQYF. Here the CDR3 DNA reads TGCGCCAGCAGCCCTCGGACAGGGCAAGAGACCCAGTACTTC.